This is a list of T cell receptor beta chains from one sample in a study of shared clonotypes between healthy human individuals. Sequenced by immunoSEQ multiplex PCR; TCRdb stores in-frame clones only, minus some. The table includes about a million clones, roughly 80% detected once. Sequenced: memory CD4+ T cells from PBMCs. These receptors were obtained from a young man in good health. Some clones in this sample may be carry-over from other donors' samples. Each CDR3 is given with its conserved first and last residue. Each record gives: V gene, D gene, clone size, J gene, CDR3 DNA, CDR3 protein. D genes are given only for firm matches. Clone sizes are given selectively: once, few, many, or a class where the clone is expanded.

>TRBV5-1|.|.|TRBJ1-1
TGCGCCAGCAGCTCGGAACTCGGATGGACTGAAGCTTTCTTT
CASSSELGWTEAFF
>TRBV6-6|TRBD1|many|TRBJ1-5
TGTGCCAGCAGTCTCTCGACAGGGAGCAATCAGCCCCAGCATTTT
CASSLSTGSNQPQHF
>TRBV5-1|.|.|TRBJ2-1
TGCGCCAGCAGCTTGGGATCGCTTTACAATGAGCAGTTCTTC
CASSLGSLYNEQFF
>TRBV27|TRBD2|once|TRBJ2-3
TGTGCCAGCTCATGGCGCCTAGCGGGAGAAAATACGCAGTATTTT
CASSWRLAGENTQYF
>TRBV28|.|.|TRBJ2-1
TGTGCCAGCAGGACTTCCTCAAATGAGCAGTTCTTC
CASRTSSNEQFF
>TRBV10-3|.|few|TRBJ1-1
TGTGCCATCAGCAACTCCGCGAACACTGAAGCTTTCTTT
CAISNSANTEAFF
>TRBV5-4|.|few|TRBJ2-1
TGTGCCAGCAGCTTTACTGGCTACAATGAGCAGTTCTTC
CASSFTGYNEQFF
>TRBV5-1|.|.|TRBJ1-1
TGCGCCAGCAGCTTGCTCCGACAGAACACTGAAGCTTTCTTT
CASSLLRQNTEAFF
>TRBV27|.|.|TRBJ1-4
TGTGCCAGCAGTTCTGCCGGGCTCGACTCTTGGCTACTGTTTTTT
CASSSAGLDSWLLFF
>TRBV7-9|.|.|TRBJ2-6
TGTGCCAGCCAATACGCCTCTGGGGCCAACGTCCTGACTTTC
CASQYASGANVLTF
>TRBV15|TRBD2|.|TRBJ2-7
TGTGCCACCAGCAGAGAAGCGACTAGCGGGAACCTTCCCTACGAGCAGTACTTC
CATSREATSGNLPYEQYF
>TRBV11-3|TRBD1|.|TRBJ2-7
TGTGCCAGCAGCTTAGGGGGACAGCCTTCCTACGAGCAGTACTTC
CASSLGGQPSYEQYF
>TRBV7-2|.|.|TRBJ2-7
TGTGCCAGCAGCCTTACAGGGGGGGCCGGTGGGGAGGACGAGCAGTACTTC
CASSLTGGAGGEDEQYF
>TRBV9|.|.|TRBJ2-7
TGTGCCAGCAGCGTAGTTAACGACACCTACGAGCAGTACTTC
CASSVVNDTYEQYF
>TRBV6-5|.|.|TRBJ2-1
TGTGCCAGCAGTTACGGTCGGGATAGGACTGAGCAGTTCTTC
CASSYGRDRTEQFF
>TRBV6-5|.|.|TRBJ2-4
TGTGCCAGCAGCCTCCGACAGGGAGGAGTGAACATTCAGTACTTC
CASSLRQGGVNIQYF
>TRBV7-9|TRBD1|.|TRBJ1-5
TGTGCCAGCAGCCAGACAGGGGCAGGTCAGCCCCAGCATTTT
CASSQTGAGQPQHF
>TRBV19|TRBD1|.|TRBJ1-3
TGTGCCAGTAGTCTGGGACAGGGGGCTGGAAACACCATATATTTT
CASSLGQGAGNTIYF
>TRBV30|.|many|TRBJ1-1
TGTGCCTGGACGAAGATGAACACTGAAGCTTTCTTT
CAWTKMNTEAFF
>TRBV5-5|.|many|TRBJ2-7
TGTGCCAGCAGCTTTGGCCCAGCGTCCTCCTACGAGCAGTACTTC
CASSFGPASSYEQYF
>TRBV7-2|.|.|TRBJ2-3
TGTGCCAGCACGACTGCTAGCACAGATACGCAGTATTTT
CASTTASTDTQYF
>TRBV9|.|.|TRBJ1-1
TGTGCCAGCAGCGTAGCCCCGGGCACTGAAGCTTTCTTT
CASSVAPGTEAFF
>TRBV5-1|TRBD2|.|TRBJ2-2
TGCGCCAGCGCAGAGGTAGCGGGAGTCACCGGGGAGCTGTTTTTT
CASAEVAGVTGELFF
>TRBV7-3|TRBD2|.|TRBJ2-7
TGTGCCAGCGCCCTAGCGGGAACCTACGAGCAGTACTTC
CASALAGTYEQYF
>TRBV28|.|.|TRBJ1-5
TGTGCCAGCACAGGGGGCAATCAGCCCCAGCATTTT
CASTGGNQPQHF
>TRBV5-1|TRBD2|.|TRBJ2-2
TGCGCCAGCAGCCACACCGGGACTAGCGGGAGAAGGGCCGGGGAGCTGTTTTTT
CASSHTGTSGRRAGELFF
>TRBV5-1|.|.|TRBJ2-3
TGCGCCAGCACCATAATCCTACAGGGAGACGGCACAGATACGCAGTATTTT
CASTIILQGDGTDTQYF